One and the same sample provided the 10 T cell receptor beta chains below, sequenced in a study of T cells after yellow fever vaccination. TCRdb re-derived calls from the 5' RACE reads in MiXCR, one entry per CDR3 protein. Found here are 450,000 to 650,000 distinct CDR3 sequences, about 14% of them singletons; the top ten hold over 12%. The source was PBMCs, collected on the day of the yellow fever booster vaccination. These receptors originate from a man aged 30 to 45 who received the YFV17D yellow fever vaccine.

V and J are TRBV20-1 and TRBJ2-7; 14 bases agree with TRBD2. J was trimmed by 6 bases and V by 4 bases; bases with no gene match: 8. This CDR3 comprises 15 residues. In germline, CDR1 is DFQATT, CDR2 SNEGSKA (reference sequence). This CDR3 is CSAKGLAGVVGEQYF. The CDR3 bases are TGCAGTGCTAAGGGACTAGCGGGAGTCGTCGGCGAGCAGTACTTC.

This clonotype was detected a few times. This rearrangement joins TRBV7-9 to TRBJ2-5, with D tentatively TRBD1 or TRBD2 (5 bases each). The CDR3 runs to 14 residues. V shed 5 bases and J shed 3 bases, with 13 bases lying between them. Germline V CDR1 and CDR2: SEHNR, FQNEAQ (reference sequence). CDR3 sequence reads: CASSPGTKKETQYF. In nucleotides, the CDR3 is TGTGCCAGCAGCCCCGGGACCAAGAAAGAGACCCAGTACTTC.

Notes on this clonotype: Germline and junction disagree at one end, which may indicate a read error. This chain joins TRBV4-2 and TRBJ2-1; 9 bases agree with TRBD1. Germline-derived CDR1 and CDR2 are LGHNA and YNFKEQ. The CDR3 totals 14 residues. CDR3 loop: CASSQTGGYDEQFF. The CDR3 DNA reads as TGTGCCAGCAGCCAAACAGGGGGCTACGATGAGCAGTTCTTC.

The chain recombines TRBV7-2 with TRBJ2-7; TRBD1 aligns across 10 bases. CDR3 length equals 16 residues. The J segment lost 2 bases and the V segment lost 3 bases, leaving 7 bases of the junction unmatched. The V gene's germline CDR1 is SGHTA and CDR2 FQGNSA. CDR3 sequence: CASSFDSGQGAYEQYF. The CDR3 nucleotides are TGTGCCAGCAGCTTTGATTCAGGACAGGGGGCCTACGAGCAGTACTTC.

CDR3 sequence: CASTRTSGGAKNIQYF. Here the CDR3 DNA reads TGTGCCAGCACCAGGACTAGCGGGGGAGCCAAAAACATTCAGTACTTC. V gene TRBV12-3 or TRBV12-4 combines with J gene TRBJ2-4; TRBD2 aligns across 13 bases. CDR3 size: 16 residues. The ends lost 7 bases at V and 0 bases at J; junction bases unmatched: 3.

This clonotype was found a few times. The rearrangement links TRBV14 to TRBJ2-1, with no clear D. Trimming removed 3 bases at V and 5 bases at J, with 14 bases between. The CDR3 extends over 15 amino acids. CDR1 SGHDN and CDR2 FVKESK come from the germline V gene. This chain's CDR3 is CASSHLGSVDNEQFF. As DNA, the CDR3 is TGTGCCAGCAGCCACCTAGGCAGCGTAGACAATGAGCAGTTCTTC.

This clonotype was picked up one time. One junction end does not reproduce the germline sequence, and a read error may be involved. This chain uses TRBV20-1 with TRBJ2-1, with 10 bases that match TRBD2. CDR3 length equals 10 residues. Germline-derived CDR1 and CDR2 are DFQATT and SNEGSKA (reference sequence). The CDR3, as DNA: TGCAGTGCCGCACCGGGACTAGCGCTATTC. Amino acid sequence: CSAAPGLALF.

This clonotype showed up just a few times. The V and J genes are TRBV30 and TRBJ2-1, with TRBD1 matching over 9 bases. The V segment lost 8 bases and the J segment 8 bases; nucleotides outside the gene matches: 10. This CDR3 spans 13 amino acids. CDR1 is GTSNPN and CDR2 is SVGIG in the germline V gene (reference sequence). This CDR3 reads CAGTGTGRDEQFF. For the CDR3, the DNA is TGTGCCGGAACCGGGACAGGGCGGGATGAGCAGTTCTTC.

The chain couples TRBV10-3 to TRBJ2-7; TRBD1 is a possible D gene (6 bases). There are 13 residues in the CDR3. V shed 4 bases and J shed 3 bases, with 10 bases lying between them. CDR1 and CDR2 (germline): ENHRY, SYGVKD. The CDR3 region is CAISAVQGYEQYF. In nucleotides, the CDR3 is TGTGCCATCAGTGCGGTACAGGGCTACGAGCAGTACTTC.

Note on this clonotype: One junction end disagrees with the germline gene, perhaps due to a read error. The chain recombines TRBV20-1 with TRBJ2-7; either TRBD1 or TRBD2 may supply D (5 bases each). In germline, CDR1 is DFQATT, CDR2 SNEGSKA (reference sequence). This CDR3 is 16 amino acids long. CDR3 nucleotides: TGCTGTGCTAGAGCAGGTCGGGACGGCCTCATATACGAGCAGTACTTC. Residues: CCARAGRDGLIYEQYF.